Below are 29 T cell receptor beta chains sequenced from a single sample in a study of blood T cell repertoires in COVID-19. The assay was immunoSEQ multiplex PCR, and TCRdb's table has in-frame clones only and misses some. Of 150,000 to 200,000 clones detected, approximately 82% appear once; the ten largest clones hold roughly a tenth. The sample consisted of peripheral blood. The origin of the receptors is a woman at least 80 years old with active or convalescent COVID-19.

This chain uses TRBV27 with TRBJ1-4; D is unresolved. The CDR3 consists of 15 residues. Germline CDR1 and CDR2: MNHEY and SMNVEV (reference sequence). The V gene lost 2 bases and the J gene lost 0 bases, with 7 bases spanning the gap. CDR3 sequence: CASSLIAATNEKLFF. Here the CDR3 DNA reads TGTGCCAGCAGTTTAATCGCAGCAACTAATGAAAAACTGTTTTTT. Full variable domain (rest looked up from reference TRBV27 and TRBJ1-4): EAQVTQNPRYLITVTGKKLTVTCSQNMNHEYMSWYRQDPGLGLRQIYYSMNVEVTDKGDVPEGYKVSRKEKRNFPLILESPSPNQTSLYFCASSLIAATNEKLFFGSGTQLSVL.

This rearrangement joins TRBV5-1 to TRBJ2-1, with unresolved D. The germline V gene has CDR1 SGHRS and CDR2 YFSETQ. CDR3 length: 13 amino acids. The V end lost 4 bases, the J end lost 3 bases, and 8 bases lay between the germline ends. Here the CDR3 reads CASSIDIYNEQFF. CDR3 DNA sequence: TGCGCCAGCAGCATCGACATCTACAATGAGCAGTTCTTC.

The chain employs TRBV27 and TRBJ2-5; a possible D gene is TRBD1 (5 bases). The CDR3 has 12 residues. Germline CDR1 MNHEY, CDR2 SMNVEV (reference sequence). V was clipped by 3 bases and J by 5 bases, with 7 bases between them. CDR3 in DNA: TGTGCCAGCAGTTTTCCAGGGGAGACCCAGTACTTC. It yields the protein CASSFPGETQYF.

The chain is built from TRBV9 and TRBJ1-6; D perhaps matches TRBD1 (6 bases). Germline lookup yields CDR1 SGDLS and CDR2 YYNGEE. Between the trimmed V and J ends, which lost 0 bases and 10 bases, there was a span of 11 bases. This CDR3 is built from 14 residues. CDR3 residues: CASSVAEDRSPLHF. CDR3 DNA sequence: TGTGCCAGCAGCGTAGCTGAGGACAGATCACCCCTCCACTTT.

In its sample, this clone was seen a few times. The V and J genes are TRBV6-1 and TRBJ2-7; perhaps TRBD2 as D (7 bases). This CDR3 has 16 residues. Per germline, CDR1 MNHNS and CDR2 SASEGT. V was pared by 1 base and J by 3 bases, with 16 bases between. For the CDR3, the DNA is TGTGCCAGCAGTGAAGTAGGGGCGGGGGCTGGCTACGAGCAGTACTTC. Residues: CASSEVGAGAGYEQYF.

V and J are TRBV7-9 and TRBJ2-3; tentatively, D is TRBD2 (6 bases). The germline V and J ends were trimmed by 3 bases and 2 bases, with 9 bases remaining between them. Germline V gives CDR1 SEHNR, CDR2 FQNEAQ (reference sequence). This CDR3 contains 14 residues. The CDR3 nucleotides are TGTGCCAGCAGCTTTGGCGGGAACACAGATACGCAGTATTTT. This gives the protein CASSFGGNTDTQYF.

J is TRBJ1-2 and V is TRBV28; D gene unclear. Deletions cut 5 bases from V and 4 bases from J, with 11 bases between. The CDR3 extends over 13 amino acids. The germline V gene has CDR1 MDHEN and CDR2 SYDVKM. CDR3 coding DNA: TGTGCCAGCAGTCCGTCGGGAGTCTATGGCTACACCTTC. Translating it yields CASSPSGVYGYTF.

The chain combines TRBV19 with TRBJ2-7, with 9 bases matching TRBD1. V lost 6 bases and J lost 5; bases outside the gene matches: 8. The CDR3 contains 14 residues. Germline V gene lookup returns CDR1 LNHDA and CDR2 SQIVND (reference sequence). Written as DNA, the CDR3 is TGTGCCAGTAGCCCGTGGGACAGGGCCAACGAGCAGTACTTC. This encodes CASSPWDRANEQYF.

This clone was observed once. The chain uses TRBV4-1 and TRBJ1-1; D is uncertain. Germline lookup yields CDR1 MGHRA and CDR2 YSYEKL. CDR3 length: 14 residues. V lost 1 base and J lost 4, with 10 bases in between. CDR3 DNA sequence: TGCGCCAGCAGCCAAGTTGGTGCTAGCACTGAAGCTTTCTTT. Translating gives CASSQVGASTEAFF.

V and J are TRBV9 and TRBJ1-1, with D possibly being TRBD1 (6 bases). Trimming shortened V by 4 bases and J by 2 bases, and 18 bases separated the two germline ends. This CDR3 spans 16 amino acids. The germline CDR1 and CDR2 sequences are SGDLS and YYNGEE. CDR3 residues: CASSPQPGVVNTEAFF. The CDR3 nucleotides read TGTGCCAGCAGCCCCCAACCAGGGGTTGTTAACACTGAAGCTTTCTTT.

The J gene is TRBJ2-6, the V gene TRBV6-2 or TRBV6-3, with 12 nucleotides matching TRBD2. The V gene end was trimmed by 4 bases and the J gene end by 3 bases; junction bases not matched to a gene: 7. The length of the CDR3 is 18 residues. The V gene's germline CDR1 is MNHEY and CDR2 SVGEGT. CDR3 in DNA: TGTGCCAGCAGTTCCCGACTAGCGGGAGTATTTGGGGCCAACGTCCTGACTTTC. It encodes CASSSRLAGVFGANVLTF.

In this sample, this clone turned up once. The chain employs TRBV28 and TRBJ2-2, with 8 bases matching TRBD2. The CDR3 loop spans 14 amino acids. The germline CDR1 and CDR2 sequences are MDHEN and SYDVKM. V lost 3 bases to trimming and J lost 4 bases; unmatched junction nucleotides: 1. Written as DNA, the CDR3 is TGTGCCAGCAGTTTCCTAGCGGGCACCGGGGAGCTGTTTTTT. Translated: CASSFLAGTGELFF.

V is TRBV19 and J is TRBJ2-4; TRBD1 might be the D (6 bases). Deletions cut 5 bases from V and 7 bases from J, with 24 bases between. The CDR3 runs 17 residues. Germline V gene lookup returns CDR1 LNHDA and CDR2 SQIVND (reference sequence). The CDR3 DNA sequence: TGTGCCAGTAGTCCCTTACAGACAGGAAAGGCAGGGAACATTCAGTACTTC. Protein product: CASSPLQTGKAGNIQYF.

This chain uses TRBV6-1 with TRBJ2-7; 11 bases map to TRBD1. The CDR3 contains 20 residues. V was pared by 4 bases and J by 7 bases, with 24 bases of the junction left unmatched. Germline V gene lookup returns CDR1 MNHNS and CDR2 SASEGT. The CDR3 DNA sequence: TGTGCCAGCAGTGCCTCCGGGACAGGGGGAACATCCTACGTGTTCGGGGAGCAGTACTTC. Translated, it gives CASSASGTGGTSYVFGEQYF.

In its sample, this clone was seen many times. The V call is TRBV12-3 or TRBV12-4, the J call TRBJ1-2; D gene unclear. This CDR3 spans 13 amino acids. The V gene lost 6 bases and the J gene lost 0 bases, with 8 bases spanning the gap. The CDR3 here is CASSPQPNYGYTF. As DNA, the CDR3 is TGTGCCAGCAGCCCACAGCCTAACTATGGCTACACCTTC.

V is TRBV27 and J is TRBJ2-1, with 8 bases fitting TRBD2. Germline CDR1 is MNHEY and CDR2 is SMNVEV (reference sequence). CDR3 length equals 15 residues. After removal of 1 base from V and 6 bases from J, the junction contained 5 bases not matched to a gene. For the CDR3, the DNA is TGTGCCAGCAGTTTATACGGGAGGGCCGGCAATGAGCAGTTCTTC. This sequence encodes CASSLYGRAGNEQFF.

CDR3 DNA: TGTGCCAGCAGTCAAAGCGCGGGGGGCGGGGGCAATCAGCCCCAGCATTTT. This encodes CASSQSAGGGGNQPQHF. The chain links TRBV6-6 to TRBJ1-5; D is perhaps TRBD1 (6 bases). V shed 5 bases and J shed 2 bases, with 19 bases lying between them. CDR1 is MNHNY, CDR2 SVGAGI, per germline (reference sequence). This CDR3 is built from 17 residues.

This rearrangement joins TRBV18 to TRBJ1-6; TRBD1 is a possible D gene (6 bases). V lost 6 bases, J lost 8 bases, and 17 bases lay in between. CDR1 KGHSH and CDR2 LQKENI come from the germline V gene. CDR3 length equals 15 residues. For the CDR3, the DNA is TGTGCCAGCTCTCAAAATACAGGGAGAGATTCACCCCTCCACTTT. This translates into CASSQNTGRDSPLHF.

The chain's CDR3 is CASRTGQGADTQYF. CDR3 bases: TGTGCCAGCCGAACGGGACAGGGGGCAGATACGCAGTATTTT. This rearrangement joins TRBV2 to TRBJ2-3; 11 positions agree with TRBD1. CDR1 and CDR2 (germline): SNHLY, FYNNEI. The CDR3 extends over 14 amino acids. Unmatched junction bases numbered 5, after V lost 8 bases and J lost 4 bases.

This chain connects TRBV19 to TRBJ2-1, with a tentative D call TRBD2 (6 bases). Per the germline V gene, CDR1 is LNHDA and CDR2 is SQIVND (reference sequence). The CDR3 totals 16 residues. V dropped 5 bases and J dropped 3 bases, with 17 bases sitting between them. Written as DNA, the CDR3 is TGTGCCAGTAGTGTAAGGGACTCACAAAGCTACAATGAGCAGTTCTTC. Its translation: CASSVRDSQSYNEQFF.

The rearrangement uses TRBV3-1 (or the pseudogene TRBV3-2) and TRBJ2-3; D ambiguous. The CDR3 totals 16 residues. Trimming removed 1 base from V and 0 bases from J, with 11 bases in between. Looked up from germline, CDR1 is LGHDT and CDR2 is YNNKEL (reference sequence). For the CDR3, the DNA is TGTGCCAGCAGCCAAGCGCCTCATACTAGCACAGATACGCAGTATTTT. It codes for CASSQAPHTSTDTQYF.

This clone was detected a few times. V is TRBV6-5 and J is TRBJ2-7, with 7 bases matching TRBD2. V shed 6 bases and J 2 bases; nucleotides not matched to a gene: 4. Per the germline V gene, CDR1 is MNHEY and CDR2 is SVGAGI. CDR3 length equals 13 residues. The CDR3: CASRERGPYEQYF. CDR3 in DNA: TGTGCCAGCAGGGAGCGGGGACCCTACGAGCAGTACTTC.

The chain couples TRBV28 to TRBJ1-6, with D perhaps TRBD1 (5 bases). The CDR3 has 19 amino acids. The V and J ends lost 3 bases and 0 bases respectively, with 18 bases between them. The V gene's germline CDR1 is MDHEN and CDR2 SYDVKM. CDR3 residues: CASSLGLARGRSYNSPLHF. DNA of the CDR3: TGTGCCAGCAGTTTGGGGCTCGCGCGGGGCCGCTCCTATAATTCACCCCTCCACTTT. The variable domain in full, completed from reference TRBV28 and TRBJ1-6, reads DVKVTQSSRYLVKRTGEKVFLECVQDMDHENMFWYRQDPGLGLRLIYFSYDVKMKEKGDIPEGYSVSREKKERFSLILESASTNQTSMYLCASSLGLARGRSYNSPLHFGNGTRLTVT.

V and J are TRBV30 and TRBJ2-7; the match to TRBD2 covers 11 bases. The CDR3 is made up of 13 amino acids. CDR1 and CDR2 (germline): GTSNPN, SVGIG (reference sequence). After removal of 3 bases from V and 4 bases from J, the junction contained 2 bases not matched to a gene. The CDR3 loop reads CAWRLAGAYEQYF. The CDR3 bases are TGTGCCTGGAGACTAGCGGGAGCTTACGAGCAGTACTTC.

V gene TRBV7-2 combines with J gene TRBJ1-1; TRBD1 is a possible D gene (6 bases). The V and J ends lost 0 bases and 3 bases respectively, with 11 bases between them. Germline CDR1 and CDR2: SGHTA and FQGNSA. The CDR3 totals 15 residues. This CDR3 is CASSLATGYDTEAFF. In nucleotides, the CDR3 is TGTGCCAGCAGCTTAGCAACAGGGTACGACACTGAAGCTTTCTTT.

V usage is TRBV20-1 and J usage is TRBJ2-7; 11 bases agree with TRBD2. Germline CDR1 and CDR2: DFQATT and SNEGSKA (reference sequence). The V gene end was trimmed by 3 bases and the J gene end by 11 bases; junction bases not matched to a gene: 9. The CDR3 consists of 13 residues. Here the CDR3 reads CSASLVAGGPKYF. The CDR3 DNA reads TGCAGTGCTAGTCTTGTAGCGGGAGGGCCAAAGTACTTC.

The CDR3 loop is CASSLIGGFGDTQYF. The CDR3 DNA follows: TGCGCCAGCAGCTTGATCGGAGGGTTTGGAGATACGCAGTATTTT. The chain links TRBV5-1 to TRBJ2-3, with a tentative D call TRBD2 (6 bases). Germline CDR1 SGHRS, CDR2 YFSETQ. Trimming left V 1 base short and J 5 bases short, with 14 bases between. The CDR3 loop spans 15 amino acids.

In its sample, this clone was seen once. This chain joins TRBV5-1 and TRBJ2-3; maybe TRBD2 (6 bases). Germline V gene lookup returns CDR1 SGHRS and CDR2 YFSETQ. Trimming shortened V by 1 base and J by 0 bases, and 12 bases separated the two germline ends. CDR3 length equals 16 residues. The CDR3, as DNA: TGCGCCAGCAGCTTGAACGGGGGAGCTAGCACAGATACGCAGTATTTT. It is translated as CASSLNGGASTDTQYF.

This chain uses TRBV15 with TRBJ2-2, with 10 bases identical to TRBD1. Germline assignment: CDR1 LNHNV and CDR2 YYDKDF (reference sequence). The CDR3 is 16 residues long. Unmatched junction bases numbered 7, after V lost 5 bases and J lost 4 bases. The DNA for the CDR3 is TGTGCCACCAGCCCTGATGACAGGGGGCGCACCGGGGAGCTGTTTTTT. It is translated as CATSPDDRGRTGELFF.